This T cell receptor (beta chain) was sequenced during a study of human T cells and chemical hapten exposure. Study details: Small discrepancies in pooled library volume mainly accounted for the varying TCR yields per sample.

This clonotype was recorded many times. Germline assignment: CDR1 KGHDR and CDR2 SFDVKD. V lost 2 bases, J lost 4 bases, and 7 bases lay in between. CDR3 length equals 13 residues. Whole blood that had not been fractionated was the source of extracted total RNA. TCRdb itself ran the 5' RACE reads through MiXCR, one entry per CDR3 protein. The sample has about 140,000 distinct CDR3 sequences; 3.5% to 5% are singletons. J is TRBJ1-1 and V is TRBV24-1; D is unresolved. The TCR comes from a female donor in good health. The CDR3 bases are TGTGCCACCAGTGATTGGGTGGGCACTGAAGCTTTCTTT. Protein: CATSDWVGTEAFF.